This T cell receptor beta chain was obtained from a study of glioma-infiltrating T cells. TCR alpha and beta CDR3 regions were amplified from RNA using iRepertoire nested multiplex PCR. TCRdb processed the multiplex PCR reads anew with MiXCR; each CDR3 protein has one entry. The sample shows under 200,000 distinct CDR3 sequences, about 47% of them seen only once. The study, taken as a whole, reports: Tissue and blood shared very few CDR3 sequences. Gliomas, especially low-grade, showed above-expected tissue-blood divergence; non-neoplastic patients showed below.

As to this clonotype: The antigen remains undetermined.

The CDR3 is 12 residues long. Germline CDR1 GTSNPN, CDR2 SVGIG (reference sequence). V was trimmed by 4 bases and J by 3 bases, leaving 7 bases between them. Source material: glioma tissue, nonneoplastic brain tissue, or PBMCs (not recorded which). V usage is TRBV30 and J usage is TRBJ1-3; D is unresolved. The source is a human donor with low-grade glioma or glioblastoma, undergoing nonglioma brain surgery, or in good health (not recorded which). Written as DNA, the CDR3 is TGTGCCTGGATGACTGTTGGAAACACCATATATTTT. Translated, it gives CAWMTVGNTIYF.